This T cell receptor beta chain was identified during a study of blood T cell repertoires in COVID-19. Study-wide context: Material from acute and convalescent COVID-19 was sourced from the United States, Italy and Spain. Sources were T cells, B-cell-depleted T cells, or PBMCs; the material itself was cDNA or gDNA.

The authors' processing: Estimation of nucleated cell counts relied on the amplification of reference gene primers. TCRdb's table, derived via immunoSEQ multiplex PCR, lists solely in-frame clones and lacks some. From that table come the V and J calls and clone size; the DNA was used to work out D and trimming. This sample carries about 190,000 clones, more than 75% of them seen once, and the ten largest clones take 4% to 5.5%. The V end was cut by 7 bases, the J end by 0 bases, with 21 bases between. This CDR3 is 17 amino acids long. Germline V gene sequence: CDR1 MNHEY, CDR2 SVGEGT. A single count supports this clone.

This clonotype originated in a human donor in a cohort sampled during active COVID-19. Sequenced: peripheral blood. The chain joins TRBV6-2 or TRBV6-3 to TRBJ1-1; D unresolved. The CDR3 DNA reads TGTGCCAGCACCCCAGCAGGTGTTATATCTATGAACACTGAAGCTTTCTTT. This gives the protein CASTPAGVISMNTEAFF.